Below, one T cell receptor (beta chain) is given with its context. Its antigen is undetermined. The data are from a study of cytomegalovirus exposure and HLA in healthy donors. Turning to the study itself: When over 300 donors were genotyped, about 86% of them were found to fall in the Caucasian-associated ancestry cluster.

The PCR had 60 Vbeta and 13 Jbeta primers. Here immunoSEQ multiplex PCR was the method, and the copy in TCRdb shows in-frame clones only, minus some. Seen here are about 160,000 clones, 80% to 85% observed once, and the top ten hold 0.96%. The study, taken as a whole, reports: It was confirmed in vitro that three of the CMV-associated chains were specific for CMV antigens. An assumption of roughly uniform sequencing depth across donors underlay the presence/absence analyses. Cytomegalovirus-associated TCR beta chains were listed, numbering over 150.

The V and J ends lost 5 bases and 14 bases, in that order; junction bases with no gene match: 5. The V gene's germline CDR1 is GTSNPN and CDR2 SVGIG (reference sequence). This CDR3 is built from 9 residues. Sequencing input: PBMCs. The clonotype comes from a girl aged 2-15 years in good health and CMV-seropositive. This chain joins TRBV30 and TRBJ2-5, with 7 bases lining up with TRBD2. DNA for the CDR3: TGTGCCTGGTGTGGGACTAATTACTTC. It translates to CAWCGTNYF.